This T cell receptor (beta chain) was recovered during a study of cytomegalovirus exposure and HLA in healthy donors. The PCR was carried out with 60 Vbeta primers and 13 Jbeta primers. Repertoires were generated with immunoSEQ multiplex PCR, while TCRdb's copy carries only in-frame clones and drops some. This table has some 150,000 clones, 70% to 80% appearing once. Though probably carrying unrecorded immune exposures, donors were nominally healthy at sampling. V lost 3 bases, J lost 2 bases, and 13 bases lay in between. The CDR3 has 15 amino acids. Germline V CDR1 and CDR2: KGHSH, LQKENI. The TCR originated in a man younger than 45 in good health and CMV-seronegative. This chain links TRBV18 with TRBJ1-2; D is undetermined. The specimen was PBMCs. CDR3 in amino acids: CASSPSQTRNYGYTF. As DNA, the CDR3 is TGTGCCAGCTCACCGAGCCAGACTCGGAACTATGGCTACACCTTC.